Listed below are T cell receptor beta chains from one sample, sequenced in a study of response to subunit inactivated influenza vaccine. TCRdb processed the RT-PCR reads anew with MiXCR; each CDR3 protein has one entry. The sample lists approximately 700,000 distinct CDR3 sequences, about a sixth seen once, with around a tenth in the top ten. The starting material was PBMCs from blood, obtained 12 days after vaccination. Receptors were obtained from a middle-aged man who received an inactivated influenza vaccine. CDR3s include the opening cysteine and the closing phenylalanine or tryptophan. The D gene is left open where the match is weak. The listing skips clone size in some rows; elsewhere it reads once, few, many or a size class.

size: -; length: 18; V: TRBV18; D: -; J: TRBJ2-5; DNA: TGTGCCAGCTCACCACAGAGGACTAGACAGGGCCGACAAGAGACCCAGTACTTC; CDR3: CASSPQRTRQGRQETQYF
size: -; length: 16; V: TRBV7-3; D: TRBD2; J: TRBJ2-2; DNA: TGTGCCAGCAGCTTAAAGGCGGGAGCGTACACCGGGGAGCTGTTTTTT; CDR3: CASSLKAGAYTGELFF
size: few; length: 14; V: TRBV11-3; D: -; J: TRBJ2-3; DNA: TGTGCCAGCAGCCGGGACGGTAGCACAGATACGCAGTATTTT; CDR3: CASSRDGSTDTQYF
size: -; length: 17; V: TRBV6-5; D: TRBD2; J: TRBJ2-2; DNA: TGTGCCAGCAGTTACGCTAGCGGGGTCGGTGGCACCGGGGAGCTGTTTTTT; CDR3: CASSYASGVGGTGELFF
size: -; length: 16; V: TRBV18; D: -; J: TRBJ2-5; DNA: TGTGCCAGCTCACCACGAGGACAGAGAACGCAAGAGACCCAGTACTTC; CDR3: CASSPRGQRTQETQYF
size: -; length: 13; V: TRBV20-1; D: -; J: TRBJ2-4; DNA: TGCAGTGCTAGTGAGGGAGGCAAAAACATTCAGTACTTC; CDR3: CSASEGGKNIQYF
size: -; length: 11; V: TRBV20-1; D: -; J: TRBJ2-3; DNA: TGCAGTGACGGGACAACAGATACGCAGTATTTT; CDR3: CSDGTTDTQYF
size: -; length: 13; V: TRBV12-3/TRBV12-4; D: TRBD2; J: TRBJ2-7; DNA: TGTGCCAGCAGGGGGAGCGGGATCTACGAGCAGTACTTC; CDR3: CASRGSGIYEQYF
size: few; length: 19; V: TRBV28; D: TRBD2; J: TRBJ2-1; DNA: TGTGCCAGCAGTTTGGGGCTGGGCGGGGGGCGAACCAACTACAATGAGCAGTTCTTC; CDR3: CASSLGLGGGRTNYNEQFF
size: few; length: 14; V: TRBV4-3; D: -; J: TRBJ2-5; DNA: TGCGCCAGCAGCCAAGATAGGGCTGTCCTGACCCAGTACTTC; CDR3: CASSQDRAVLTQYF
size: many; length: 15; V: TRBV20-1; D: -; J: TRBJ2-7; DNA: TGCAGTGCTAGAGATTGGACGAGCGTTGACTACGAGCAGTACTTC; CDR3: CSARDWTSVDYEQYF
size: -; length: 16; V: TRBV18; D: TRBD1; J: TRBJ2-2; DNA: TGTGCCAGCTCACCACAGGGGGCTACGAACACCGGGGAGCTGTTTTTT; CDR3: CASSPQGATNTGELFF
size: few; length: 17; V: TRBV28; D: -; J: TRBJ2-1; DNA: TGTGCCAGCAGTTTATTTCGGCCCAGGGGGGACTACAATGAGCAGTTCTTC; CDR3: CASSLFRPRGDYNEQFF
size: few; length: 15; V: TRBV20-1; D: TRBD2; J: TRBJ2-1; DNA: TGCAGTGCACCTTCCCTAGCGGGGGGGCATACTGAGCAGTTCTTC; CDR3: CSAPSLAGGHTEQFF
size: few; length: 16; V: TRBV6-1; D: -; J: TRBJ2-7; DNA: TGTGCCAGCAGAGCAAGTAGGATCCTAAGCTCCTACGAGCAGTACTTC; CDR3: CASRASRILSSYEQYF
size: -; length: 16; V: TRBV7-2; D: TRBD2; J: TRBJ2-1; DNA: TGTGCCAGCAGCTCTCTAGCGGGGGGGCGTCGGTTTGAGCAGTTCTTC; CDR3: CASSSLAGGRRFEQFF
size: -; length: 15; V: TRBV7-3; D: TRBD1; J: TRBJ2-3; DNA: TGTGCCAGCAGCACGGGACAGGGGACCGGGGATACGCAGTATTTT; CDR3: CASSTGQGTGDTQYF
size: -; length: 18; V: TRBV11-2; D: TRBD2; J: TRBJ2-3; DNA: TGTGCCAGCAGCTCGGGACTAGCGGGGGCCCTTTTCACAGATACGCAGTATTTT; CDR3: CASSSGLAGALFTDTQYF
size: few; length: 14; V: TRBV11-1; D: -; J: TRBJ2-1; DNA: TGTGCCAGCAGCTCCCCTATGGGGGCACATGAGCAGTTCTTC; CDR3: CASSSPMGAHEQFF
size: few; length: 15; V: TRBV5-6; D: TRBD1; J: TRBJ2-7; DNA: TGTGCCAGCAGCTCCTACCGGGACAGGGGTTACGAGCAGTACTTC; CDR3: CASSSYRDRGYEQYF
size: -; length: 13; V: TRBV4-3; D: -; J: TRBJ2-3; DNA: TGCGCCAGCAGCCAGCAGACAGGAGATACGCAGTATTTT; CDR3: CASSQQTGDTQYF
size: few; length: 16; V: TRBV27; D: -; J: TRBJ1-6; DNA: TGTGCCAGCAGTTTCGAGGCGAGCTCCTATAATTCACCCCTCCACTTT; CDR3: CASSFEASSYNSPLHF
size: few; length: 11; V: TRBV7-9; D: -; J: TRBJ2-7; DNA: TGTGCCAGCAGCCGTGATGGAGAGCAGTACTTC; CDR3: CASSRDGEQYF
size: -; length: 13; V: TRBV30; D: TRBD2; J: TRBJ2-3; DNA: TGTGCCTGGACGGGGGGGGACACAGATACGCAGTATTTT; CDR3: CAWTGGDTDTQYF
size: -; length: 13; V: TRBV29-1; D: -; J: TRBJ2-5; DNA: TGCAGCGTTCCCGCTACGTGGGGAGAGACCCAGTACTTC; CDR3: CSVPATWGETQYF
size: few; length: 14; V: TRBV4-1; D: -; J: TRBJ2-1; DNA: TGCGCCAGCAGCAAGGGGGGGGACTACAATGAGCAGTTCTTC; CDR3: CASSKGGDYNEQFF
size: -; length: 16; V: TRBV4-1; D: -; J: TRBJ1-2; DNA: TGCGCCAGCAGCCAAGAGCCCAACAGTCGGAACTATGGCTACACCTTC; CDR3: CASSQEPNSRNYGYTF
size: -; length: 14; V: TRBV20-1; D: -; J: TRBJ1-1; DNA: TGCAGTGCTAGAGTAAGGGGCAGGACCACTGAAGCTTTCTTT; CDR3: CSARVRGRTTEAFF
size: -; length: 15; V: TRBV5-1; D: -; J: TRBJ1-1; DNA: TGCGCCAGCAGCTTTTCCAGGGGCTCGAACACTGAAGCTTTCTTT; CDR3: CASSFSRGSNTEAFF
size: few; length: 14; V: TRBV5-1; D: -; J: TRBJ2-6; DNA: TGCGCCAGCAGCCTATACTCTGGGGCCAACGTCCTGACTTTC; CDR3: CASSLYSGANVLTF
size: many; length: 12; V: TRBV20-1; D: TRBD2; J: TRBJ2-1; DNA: TGCAGTGCAGGGACTAGCGGGAGTCTCGGGATCTTC; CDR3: CSAGTSGSLGIF
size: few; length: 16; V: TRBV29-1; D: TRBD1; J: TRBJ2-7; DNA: TGCAGCGTTGATGCGTGGTCCGGGACAGGGACCTACGAGCAGTACTTC; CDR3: CSVDAWSGTGTYEQYF
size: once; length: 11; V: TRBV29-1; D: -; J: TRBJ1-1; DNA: TGCAGCGCCGGGGGGTTGCAGCAAGCCTTCTTT; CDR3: CSAGGLQQAFF
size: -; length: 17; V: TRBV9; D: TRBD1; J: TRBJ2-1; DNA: TGTGCCAGCAGCCTGGTGAGTGACAGGGGTTCCTACAATGAGCAGTTCTTC; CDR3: CASSLVSDRGSYNEQFF
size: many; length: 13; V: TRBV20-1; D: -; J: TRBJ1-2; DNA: TGCAGTGCCGGCCGAGGGCGCTTTTATGGCTACACCTTC; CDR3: CSAGRGRFYGYTF
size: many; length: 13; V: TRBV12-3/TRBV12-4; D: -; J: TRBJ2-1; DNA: TGTGCCAGCAGTTTAAAGGGGGTCCATGAGCAGTTCTTC; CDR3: CASSLKGVHEQFF
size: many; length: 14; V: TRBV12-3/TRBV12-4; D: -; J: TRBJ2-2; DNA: TGTGCCAGCAGTTTAGGTACCGGGGCCGGGGAGCTGTTTTTT; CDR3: CASSLGTGAGELFF
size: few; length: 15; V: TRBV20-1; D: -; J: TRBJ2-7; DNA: TGCAGTGCTCCAAGGCCCCGGGGGTTATCCTACGAGCAGTACTTC; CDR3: CSAPRPRGLSYEQYF
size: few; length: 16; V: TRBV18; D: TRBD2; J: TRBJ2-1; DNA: TGTGCCAGCTCACCAGCCGGGACTAGCGGTTACAATGAGCAGTTCTTC; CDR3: CASSPAGTSGYNEQFF
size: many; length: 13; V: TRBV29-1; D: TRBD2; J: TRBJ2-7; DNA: TGCAGCGTTGACGGAGCGGGAGGGCCGGAGCAGTACTTC; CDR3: CSVDGAGGPEQYF
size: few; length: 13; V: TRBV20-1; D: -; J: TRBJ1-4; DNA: TGCAGTGCTAGAAGGGCGATCTATGAAAAACTGTTTTTT; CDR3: CSARRAIYEKLFF
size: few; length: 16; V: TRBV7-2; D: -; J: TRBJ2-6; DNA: TGTGCCAGCAGCTTCCGATTGGGCTCTGGGGCCAACGTCCTGACTTTC; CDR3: CASSFRLGSGANVLTF
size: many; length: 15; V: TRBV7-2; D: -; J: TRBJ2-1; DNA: TGTGCCAGCAGACGACAGAGCTCTTCCTACAATGAGCAGTTCTTC; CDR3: CASRRQSSSYNEQFF
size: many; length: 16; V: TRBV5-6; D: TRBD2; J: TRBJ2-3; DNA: TGTGCCAGCAGCTATCGACTAGCGGGTGCAACAGATACGCAGTATTTT; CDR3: CASSYRLAGATDTQYF
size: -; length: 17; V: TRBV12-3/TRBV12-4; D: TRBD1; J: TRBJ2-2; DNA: TGTGCCAGCAGTAACAGACAGGGGACTGCGAACACCGGGGAGCTGTTTTTT; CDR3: CASSNRQGTANTGELFF
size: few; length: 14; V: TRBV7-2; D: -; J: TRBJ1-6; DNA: TGTGCCAGCAGCTTATTTGGACCTAATTCACCCCTCCACTTT; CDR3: CASSLFGPNSPLHF
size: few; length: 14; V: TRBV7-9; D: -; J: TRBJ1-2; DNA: TGTGCCAGCAGCTTCGTGGACGTTAACTATGGCTACACCTTC; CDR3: CASSFVDVNYGYTF
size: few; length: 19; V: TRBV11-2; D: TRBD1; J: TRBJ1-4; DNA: TGTGCCAGCAGCTCCCGCCGAACGACAGGGTCTAGGACTAATGAAAAACTGTTTTTT; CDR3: CASSSRRTTGSRTNEKLFF
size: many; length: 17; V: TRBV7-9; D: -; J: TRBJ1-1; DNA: TGTGCCAGCAGCCTCCTCGGGTACCCTCGCCTTAACACTGAAGCTTTCTTT; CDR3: CASSLLGYPRLNTEAFF
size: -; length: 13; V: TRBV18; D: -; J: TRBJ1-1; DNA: TGTGCCAGCTCACCGGAGAGGAACACTGAAGCTTTCTTT; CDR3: CASSPERNTEAFF
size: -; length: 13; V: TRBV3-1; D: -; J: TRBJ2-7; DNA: TGTGCCAGCAGCCAAGATTACAGTCCCGAGCAGTACTTC; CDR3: CASSQDYSPEQYF
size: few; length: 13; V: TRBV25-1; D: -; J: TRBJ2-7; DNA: TGTGCCAGCAGTGAGACCGGGCTCGACGAGCAGTACTTC; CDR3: CASSETGLDEQYF
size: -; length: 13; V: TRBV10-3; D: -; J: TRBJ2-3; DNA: TGTGCCATCAGTGGCAGGGACGGAGATACGCAGTATTTT; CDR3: CAISGRDGDTQYF